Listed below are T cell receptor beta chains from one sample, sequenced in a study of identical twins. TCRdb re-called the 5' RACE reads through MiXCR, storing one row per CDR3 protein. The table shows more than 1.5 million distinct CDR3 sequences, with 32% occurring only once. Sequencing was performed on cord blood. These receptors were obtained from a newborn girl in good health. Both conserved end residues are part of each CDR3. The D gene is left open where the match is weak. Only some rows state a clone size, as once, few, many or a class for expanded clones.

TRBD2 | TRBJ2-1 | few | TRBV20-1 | CSARDPLAAYNEQFF | TGCAGTGCTAGAGATCCTCTAGCGGCATACAATGAGCAGTTCTTC
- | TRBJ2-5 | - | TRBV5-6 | CASSPGGVEETQYF | TGTGCCAGCAGCCCGGGTGGGGTCGAGGAGACCCAGTACTTC
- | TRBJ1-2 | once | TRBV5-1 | CASSLFETSFYGYTF | TGCGCCAGCAGCTTATTTGAGACATCCTTCTATGGCTACACCTTC
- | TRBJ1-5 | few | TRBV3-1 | CASSQVAGAQPQHF | TGTGCCAGCAGCCAAGTGGCAGGGGCGCAGCCCCAGCATTTT
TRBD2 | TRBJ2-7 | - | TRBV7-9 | CASSPQRGPYNEQYF | TGTGCCAGCAGCCCTCAGCGGGGACCCTACAATGAGCAGTACTTC
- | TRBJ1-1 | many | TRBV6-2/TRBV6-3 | CASSFRGHTEAFF | TGTGCCAGCAGCTTTCGGGGACACACTGAAGCTTTCTTT
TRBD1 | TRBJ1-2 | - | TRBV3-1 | CASSLTGGLTPYGYTF | TGTGCCAGCAGCCTGACAGGGGGCCTAACGCCCTATGGCTACACCTTC
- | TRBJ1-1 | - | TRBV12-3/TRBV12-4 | CASSLELGIRLMNTEAFF | TGTGCCAGCAGTTTAGAGCTAGGAATCAGGTTAATGAACACTGAAGCTTTCTTT
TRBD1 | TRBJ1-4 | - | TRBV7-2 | CASSFYAVGTGNEKLFF | TGTGCCAGCAGCTTCTATGCCGTCGGGACAGGGAATGAAAAACTGTTTTTT
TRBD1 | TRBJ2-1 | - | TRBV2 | CASRDWTGVSNEQFF | TGTGCCAGCAGAGACTGGACAGGGGTGAGCAATGAGCAGTTCTTC
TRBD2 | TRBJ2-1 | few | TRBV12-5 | CASGFGPAGVPINDNEQFF | TGTGCTAGTGGTTTCGGCCCAGCGGGAGTTCCTATTAATGACAATGAGCAGTTCTTC
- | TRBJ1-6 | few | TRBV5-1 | CASSQGNGNSPLHF | TGCGCCAGCAGCCAGGGGAATGGCAATTCACCCCTCCACTTT
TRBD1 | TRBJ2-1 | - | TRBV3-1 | CASSRQPGQGALNEQFF | TGTGCCAGCAGCCGACAACCGGGACAGGGGGCTCTAAATGAGCAGTTCTTC
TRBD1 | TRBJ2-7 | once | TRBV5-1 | CASRLEHPGQGYEQYF | TGCGCCAGCAGATTGGAGCATCCGGGACAGGGCTACGAGCAGTACTTC
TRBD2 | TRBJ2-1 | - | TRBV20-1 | CSARDGGRAANEQFF | TGCAGTGCTAGAGACGGCGGGAGGGCGGCCAATGAGCAGTTCTTC
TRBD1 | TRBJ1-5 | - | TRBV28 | CASIMGQANQPQHF | TGTGCCAGCATCATGGGACAGGCCAATCAGCCCCAGCATTTT